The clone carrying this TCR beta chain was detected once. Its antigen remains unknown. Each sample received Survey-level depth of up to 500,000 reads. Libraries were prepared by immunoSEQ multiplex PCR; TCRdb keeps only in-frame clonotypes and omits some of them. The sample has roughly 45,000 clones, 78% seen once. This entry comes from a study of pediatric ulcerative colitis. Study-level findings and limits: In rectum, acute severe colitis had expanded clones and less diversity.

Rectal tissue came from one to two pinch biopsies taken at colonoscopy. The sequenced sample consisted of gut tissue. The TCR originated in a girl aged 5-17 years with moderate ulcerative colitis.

CDR3 residues: CASSLGVYGYTF. In DNA, the CDR3 is TGTGCCAGCAGCCTTGGGGTCTATGGCTACACCTTC. The gene calls are TRBV28 and TRBJ1-2; D uncertain. V lost 6 bases and J 4 bases, leaving 9 bases between the germline ends. The germline CDR1 and CDR2 sequences are MDHEN and SYDVKM. The CDR3 sequence is 12 residues long.